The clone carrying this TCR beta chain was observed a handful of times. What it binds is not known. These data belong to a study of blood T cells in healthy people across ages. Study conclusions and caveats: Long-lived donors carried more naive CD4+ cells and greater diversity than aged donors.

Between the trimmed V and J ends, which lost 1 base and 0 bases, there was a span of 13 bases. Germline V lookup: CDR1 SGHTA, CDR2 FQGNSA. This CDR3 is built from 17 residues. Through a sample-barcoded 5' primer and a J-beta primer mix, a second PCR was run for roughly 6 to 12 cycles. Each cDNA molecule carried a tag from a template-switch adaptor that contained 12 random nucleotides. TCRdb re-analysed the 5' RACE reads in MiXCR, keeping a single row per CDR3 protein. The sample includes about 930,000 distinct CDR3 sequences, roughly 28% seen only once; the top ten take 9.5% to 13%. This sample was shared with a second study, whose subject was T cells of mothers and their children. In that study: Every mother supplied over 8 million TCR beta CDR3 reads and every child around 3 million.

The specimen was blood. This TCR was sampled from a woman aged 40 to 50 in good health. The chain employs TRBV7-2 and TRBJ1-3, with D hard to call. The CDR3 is CASSLGSTGGSGNTIYF. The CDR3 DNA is TGTGCCAGCAGCTTAGGCTCGACCGGAGGCTCTGGAAACACCATATATTTT.